Included here is one TCR beta chain sequence, with context. V trimming: 4 bases; J trimming: 6 bases; junction bases outside the gene matches: 8. The CDR3 covers 15 residues. From germline, CDR1 is SGHDT and CDR2 YYEEEE. As handled by the study authors: Counts of nucleated cells, estimated from reference gene primer amplification, were obtained. The method was immunoSEQ multiplex PCR; TCRdb's version includes in-frame clones alone and lacks a portion of them. V, J and clone size were drawn from that table, and D and trimming were deduced from the DNA. The sample has approximately 210,000 clones, just over 85% seen once; the top ten hold roughly 12%. The sample belongs to a study of blood T cell repertoires in COVID-19. Looking at the study overall: The United States, Italy and Spain were the sources of the acute and convalescent COVID-19 samples. T cells, B-cell-depleted T cells, or PBMCs provided the cDNA or gDNA that served as material.

While infection was still active, Seattle patients were enrolled and then followed longitudinally. This TCR derives from a man in his fifties with COVID-19, enrolled during active disease. The chain combines TRBV5-6 with TRBJ1-1, with 11 positions matching TRBD1. The sample consisted of peripheral blood. CDR3 in DNA: TGTGCCAGCAGCCCAACGGGACAGGGGGAGGCTGAAGCTTTCTTT. Amino acid sequence: CASSPTGQGEAEAFF.